Below, 32 T cell receptor beta chains from the same sample are listed, as sequenced in a study of blood T cell repertoires in COVID-19. Some clones are missing from TCRdb's copy, which holds only in-frame ones; the method was immunoSEQ multiplex PCR. This table holds some 240,000 clones, approximately 85% found once. Sequencing was performed on peripheral blood. The receptor set was obtained from a woman in her 70s with COVID-19, enrolled during active disease.

This clone was seen once. The chain joins TRBV7-9 to TRBJ1-2; 9 positions agree with TRBD1. With 1 base clipped from V and 6 bases from J, the junction kept 9 bases outside the gene matches. Germline values: CDR1 SEHNR, CDR2 FQNEAQ (reference sequence). CDR3 length equals 16 residues. This CDR3 reads CASSLGGTGSLNGYTF. For the CDR3, the DNA is TGTGCCAGCAGCTTAGGAGGGACAGGGTCTCTTAATGGCTACACCTTC.

V usage is TRBV2 and J usage is TRBJ1-6, with TRBD1 identical over 11 bases. Germline V gene lookup returns CDR1 SNHLY and CDR2 FYNNEI. The CDR3 is 14 amino acids. V gave up 6 bases and J gave up 10 bases; unmatched junction bases: 5. The CDR3 loop reads CASSEGQGGSPLHF. CDR3 bases: TGTGCCAGCAGCGAGGGACAGGGGGGGTCACCCCTCCACTTT.

The rearrangement uses TRBV24-1 and TRBJ1-2; 7 bases match TRBD1. The V gene end was trimmed by 3 bases and the J gene end by 4 bases; junction bases not matched to a gene: 1. The germline V gene encodes CDR1 KGHDR and CDR2 SFDVKD. The CDR3 has 13 amino acids. Here the CDR3 reads CATSDGTAYGYTF. CDR3 in DNA: TGTGCCACCAGTGATGGGACAGCCTATGGCTACACCTTC.

This chain connects TRBV5-4 to TRBJ1-1; 7 bases match TRBD1. The CDR3 has 15 amino acids. V trimming: 2 bases; J trimming: 1 base; junction bases outside the gene matches: 5. Germline CDR1 reads SGHNT; CDR2 reads YYREEE (reference sequence). The CDR3 here is CASSLNRGRNTEAFF. The CDR3 DNA follows: TGTGCCAGCAGCTTAAACAGGGGTCGGAACACTGAAGCTTTCTTT.

V gene TRBV7-3 combines with J gene TRBJ1-6; 8 bases agree with TRBD1. The germline gives CDR1 SGHTA, CDR2 FQGTGA. V trimming: 3 bases; J trimming: 9 bases; junction bases outside the gene matches: 1. This CDR3 is 13 amino acids long. The CDR3 spells CASSFGQGSPLHF. The CDR3 nucleotides read TGTGCCAGCAGCTTCGGACAGGGTTCACCCCTCCACTTT.

V usage is TRBV2 and J usage is TRBJ1-1, with unresolved D. Germline-derived CDR1 and CDR2 are SNHLY and FYNNEI. V gave up 2 bases and J gave up 6 bases, with 13 bases separating them. This CDR3 spans 14 amino acids. The CDR3 spells CASSERRGNAEAFF. In nucleotides, the CDR3 is TGTGCCAGCAGTGAAAGGCGGGGAAACGCTGAAGCTTTCTTT.

The CDR3 nucleotides are TGTGCCAGCAGCTTAGCAGGGGGCGTAACTGGCTACACCTTC. This codes for CASSLAGGVTGYTF. The rearrangement uses TRBV11-2 and TRBJ1-2, with 8 bases that match TRBD1. V dropped 1 base and J dropped 7; count of bases not matched to a gene: 5. Germline CDR1 SGHAT, CDR2 FQNNGV. CDR3 length: 14 residues.

The chain recombines TRBV7-2 with TRBJ1-2; tentatively, D is TRBD1 (6 bases). CDR1 and CDR2 from the germline V gene are SGHTA and FQGNSA. The CDR3 is made up of 15 amino acids. V lost 5 bases to trimming and J lost 8 bases, with 21 bases between them. CDR3 region: CASSLNHYRVGGYTF. CDR3 nucleotides: TGTGCCAGCAGCCTAAACCATTACAGGGTTGGAGGCTACACCTTC. Based on the CDR3 plus reference TRBV7-2 and TRBJ1-2, the full variable domain is GAGVSQSPSNKVTEKGKDVELRCDPISGHTALYWYRQSLGQGLEFLIYFQGNSAPDKSGLPSDRFSAERTGGSVSTLTIQRTQQEDSAVYLCASSLNHYRVGGYTFGSGTRLTVV.

In regard to this clone: This specimen includes other DNA sequences encoding the same CDR3. V and J are TRBV5-1 and TRBJ1-2; D is possibly TRBD1 (5 bases). Germline V gene data show CDR1 as SGHRS and CDR2 as YFSETQ. V was trimmed by 0 bases and J by 2 bases, leaving 5 bases between them. The length of the CDR3 is 13 residues. CDR3 bases: TGCGCCAGCAGCTTGGCAGGGAACTATGGCTACACCTTC. Translation gives CASSLAGNYGYTF.

The J gene is TRBJ1-6, the V gene TRBV5-6, with a weak D call TRBD1 (5 bases). CDR1 SGHDT and CDR2 YYEEEE come from the germline V gene. The V end lost 5 bases, the J end lost 5 bases, and 14 bases lay between the germline ends. The CDR3 is 15 amino acids. CDR3 bases: TGTGCCAGCAGGGGGGGACTGACAGATAATTCACCCCTCCACTTT. It is translated as CASRGGLTDNSPLHF.

The V gene is TRBV29-1, the J gene TRBJ1-2, with a possible D match to TRBD1 (5 bases). CDR1 SQVTM and CDR2 ANQGSEA come from the germline V gene. The length of the CDR3 is 13 residues. V lost 7 bases to trimming and J lost 7 bases, with 19 bases between them. Written as DNA, the CDR3 is TGCAGCGCTCTTGTTGGGGGGACGGGTGGCTACACCTTC. Its translation: CSALVGGTGGYTF.

Only one count was recorded for this clone. The genes are TRBV7-3 and TRBJ1-2, with TRBD1 matching 9 bases. The J segment lost 2 bases and the V segment lost 5 bases, leaving 6 bases of the junction unmatched. There are 15 residues in the CDR3. In germline, CDR1 is SGHTA, CDR2 FQGTGA. The CDR3 nucleotides read TGTGCCAGCAGCGCCGCGGGACAGGGAAACTATGGCTACACCTTC. It yields the protein CASSAAGQGNYGYTF.

The gene calls are TRBV2 and TRBJ1-5, with 8 positions matching TRBD1. The CDR3 is made up of 19 amino acids. With V trimmed by 0 bases and J by 1 base, 11 bases remained unmatched. From germline, CDR1 is SNHLY and CDR2 FYNNEI. CDR3 in amino acids: CASSEAPLLQGESNQPQHF. In DNA form, the CDR3 reads TGTGCCAGCAGTGAAGCGCCCCTATTACAGGGGGAAAGCAATCAGCCCCAGCATTTT.

This sequence joins TRBV3-1 (or the pseudogene TRBV3-2) and TRBJ2-5, with TRBD1 identical over 10 bases. Germline values: CDR1 LGHDT, CDR2 YNNKEL (reference sequence). This CDR3 is built from 15 residues. Trimming took 5 bases from V and 5 from J; bases not matched to a gene: 8. CDR3: CASSAGQGVWETQYF. The DNA for the CDR3 is TGTGCCAGCAGCGCAGGACAGGGGGTTTGGGAGACCCAGTACTTC.

The rearrangement uses TRBV7-9 and TRBJ1-4; TRBD1 might be the D (6 bases). CDR3 length equals 16 residues. The V end was cut by 5 bases, the J end by 5 bases, with 18 bases between. Germline V gives CDR1 SEHNR, CDR2 FQNEAQ (reference sequence). In DNA form, the CDR3 reads TGTGCCAGCAGCCCGGGACAAGGGATGCGGAATGAAAAACTGTTTTTT. Encoded protein: CASSPGQGMRNEKLFF.

This sequence joins TRBV20-1 and TRBJ1-1, with D uncertain. V dropped 4 bases and J dropped 4 bases, with 4 bases sitting between them. Per the germline V gene, CDR1 is DFQATT and CDR2 is SNEGSKA (reference sequence). The CDR3 is made up of 10 amino acids. The CDR3 protein is CSATITEAFF. For the CDR3, the DNA is TGCAGTGCTACCATCACTGAAGCTTTCTTT.

This chain's CDR3 is CAWSVQGAETQYF. CDR3 nucleotide sequence: TGTGCCTGGAGTGTACAGGGTGCAGAGACCCAGTACTTC. The V and J genes are TRBV30 and TRBJ2-5; possibly TRBD1 for D (6 bases). This CDR3 is built from 13 residues. With 0 bases removed from V and 4 bases from J, the gap between germline ends came to 9 bases. Germline V lookup: CDR1 GTSNPN, CDR2 SVGIG (reference sequence).

The chain carries TRBV19 and TRBJ1-3; possible D gene TRBD1, 5 bases. Trimming took off 7 bases at V and 0 bases at J, with 10 bases between the two ends. In germline, CDR1 is LNHDA, CDR2 SQIVND (reference sequence). The CDR3 has 14 amino acids. The CDR3 reads CASIVDSSGNTIYF. The CDR3 bases are TGTGCCAGTATTGTAGACAGCTCTGGAAACACCATATATTTT.

The chain uses TRBV29-1 and TRBJ2-1; TRBD2 matches 9 bases. Germline loops: CDR1 SQVTM, CDR2 ANQGSEA. J was trimmed by 5 bases and V by 2 bases; bases with no gene match: 16. The CDR3 has 18 amino acids. DNA for the CDR3: TGCAGCGTTGAAAGGCCCTTGGGGGCGGGAGGGGTCCACAATGAGCAGTTCTTC. This codes for CSVERPLGAGGVHNEQFF.

This sequence joins TRBV5-1 and TRBJ1-6, with a weak D call TRBD1 (5 bases). The germline gives CDR1 SGHRS, CDR2 YFSETQ. This CDR3 has 16 residues. With 4 bases removed from V and 6 bases from J, the gap between germline ends came to 17 bases. The CDR3 coding sequence is TGCGCCAGCAGCGGACTACCTCAGGGCTCTAATTCACCCCTCCACTTT. Amino acids: CASSGLPQGSNSPLHF.

This sequence joins TRBV5-4 and TRBJ1-1, with a weak D call TRBD1 (5 bases). CDR3 length equals 13 residues. CDR1 and CDR2 from the germline V gene are SGHNT and YYREEE (reference sequence). V shed 0 bases and J shed 3 bases, with 6 bases lying between them. In DNA form, the CDR3 reads TGTGCCAGCAGCTTGGGGGGGGACACTGAAGCTTTCTTT. This encodes CASSLGGDTEAFF.

The gene calls are TRBV12-3 or TRBV12-4 and TRBJ2-1; tentative D call: TRBD1 (5 bases). Trimming stripped 7 bases from V and 8 bases from J, with 15 bases between. This CDR3 has 13 residues. DNA for the CDR3: TGTGCCAGCAATCCCCAGGGAATCCATGAGCAGTTCTTC. It translates to CASNPQGIHEQFF.

This chain links TRBV4-2 with TRBJ2-3; the match to TRBD2 covers 8 bases. V shed 5 bases, J shed 2 bases, and the junction held 6 bases outside the gene matches. This CDR3 is 15 amino acids long. Germline V gives CDR1 LGHNA, CDR2 YNFKEQ. CDR3 in amino acids: CASSVRGGDTDTQYF. CDR3 DNA: TGTGCCAGCAGCGTACGGGGGGGAGACACAGATACGCAGTATTTT.

The rearrangement links TRBV5-4 to TRBJ2-5, with D possibly TRBD1 on 5 matching bases. Trimming took off 5 bases at V and 0 bases at J, with 11 bases between the two ends. In germline, CDR1 is SGHNT, CDR2 YYREEE (reference sequence). This CDR3 comprises 14 residues. The chain's CDR3 is CASRSDRYQETQYF. In DNA form, the CDR3 reads TGTGCCAGCAGATCCGACAGATACCAAGAGACCCAGTACTTC.

The chain employs TRBV7-2 and TRBJ2-1; TRBD2 agrees at 11 bases. The CDR3 loop spans 16 amino acids. V trimming: 6 bases; J trimming: 9 bases; junction bases outside the gene matches: 13. CDR1 and CDR2 from the germline V gene are SGHTA and FQGNSA. The CDR3 nucleotides read TGTGCCAGCAGTCTGACAACTAGCGGGAGAGTCGGTGAGCAGTTCTTC. Amino acid sequence: CASSLTTSGRVGEQFF.

This clone was counted a few times. The V gene is TRBV18, the J gene TRBJ1-2; maybe TRBD1 (5 bases). Germline CDR1 and CDR2: KGHSH and LQKENI. This CDR3 is 14 amino acids long. V was shortened by 1 base and J by 4 bases, with 10 bases between the two germline ends. CDR3 bases: TGTGCCAGCTCACCACAGGGGAACCTCTATGGCTACACCTTC. Translated: CASSPQGNLYGYTF.

The chain has TRBV6-6 and TRBJ1-6, with D unclear. This CDR3 is 15 amino acids long. Germline V CDR1 and CDR2: MNHNY, SVGAGI (reference sequence). Trimming removed 4 bases from V and 7 bases from J, with 14 bases in between. CDR3 sequence reads: CASSWASVENSPLHF. The CDR3 DNA sequence: TGTGCCAGCAGTTGGGCGAGTGTAGAAAATTCACCCCTCCACTTT.

The CDR3 DNA sequence: TGTGCCAGCAGCTCCCGACTAGCGGCCCAGATGTACGAGCAGTACTTC. Protein: CASSSRLAAQMYEQYF. The rearrangement links TRBV9 to TRBJ2-7, with 9 bases lining up with TRBD2. Germline loops: CDR1 SGDLS, CDR2 YYNGEE. With 4 bases clipped from V and 4 bases from J, the junction kept 12 bases outside the gene matches. This CDR3 has 16 residues.

The count of this clone is one. The rearrangement uses TRBV3-1 (or the pseudogene TRBV3-2) and TRBJ2-7, with 9 bases lining up with TRBD1. V lost 4 bases to trimming and J lost 4 bases; unmatched junction nucleotides: 17. This CDR3 has 18 residues. Germline loops: CDR1 LGHDT, CDR2 YNNKEL (reference sequence). The CDR3 coding sequence is TGTGCCAGCAGCCCCGTCCCGGGACAGGGAAAGGTAGGTTACGAGCAGTACTTC. Protein sequence: CASSPVPGQGKVGYEQYF.

V usage is TRBV6-6 and J usage is TRBJ1-6, with 7 bases aligning to TRBD1. V trimming: 5 bases; J trimming: 9 bases; junction bases outside the gene matches: 16. Germline-derived CDR1 and CDR2 are MNHNY and SVGAGI (reference sequence). This CDR3 spans 17 amino acids. CDR3 protein: CASSLKQGPYTISPLHF. CDR3 nucleotides: TGTGCCAGCAGTCTAAAACAGGGGCCTTACACGATTTCACCCCTCCACTTT.

This chain uses TRBV5-1 with TRBJ2-1; 9 positions agree with TRBD2. Unmatched junction bases numbered 4, after V lost 8 bases and J lost 1 base. CDR3 length: 14 residues. Germline V gene lookup returns CDR1 SGHRS and CDR2 YFSETQ. CDR3 amino acids: CASSSGNSYNEQFF. CDR3 coding DNA: TGCGCCAGTTCTAGCGGGAATTCCTACAATGAGCAGTTCTTC.

The chain recombines TRBV7-6 with TRBJ2-1; TRBD1 matches at 10 bases. This CDR3 has 16 residues. V lost 5 bases to trimming and J lost 5 bases; unmatched junction nucleotides: 9. The germline gives CDR1 SGHVS, CDR2 FNYEAQ. This CDR3 reads CASSPRQGAVNNEQFF. CDR3 bases: TGTGCCAGCAGCCCGAGACAGGGGGCGGTTAACAATGAGCAGTTCTTC.